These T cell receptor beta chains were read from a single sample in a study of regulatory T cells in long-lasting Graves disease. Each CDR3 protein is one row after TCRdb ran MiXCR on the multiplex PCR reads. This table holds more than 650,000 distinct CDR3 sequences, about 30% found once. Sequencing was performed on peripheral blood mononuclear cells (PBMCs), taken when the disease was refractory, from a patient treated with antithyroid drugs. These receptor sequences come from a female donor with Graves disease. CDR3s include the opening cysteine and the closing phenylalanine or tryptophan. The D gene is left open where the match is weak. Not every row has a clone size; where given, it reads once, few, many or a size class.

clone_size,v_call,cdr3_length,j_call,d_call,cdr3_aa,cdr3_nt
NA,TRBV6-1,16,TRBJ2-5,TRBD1,CASRRAVRGRQETQYF,TGTGCCAGCAGACGTGCGGTCAGGGGGCGCCAGGAGACCCAGTACTTC
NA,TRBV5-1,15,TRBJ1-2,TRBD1,CASSQGQGPNYGYTF,TGCGCCAGCAGCCAAGGACAGGGTCCTAACTATGGCTACACCTTC
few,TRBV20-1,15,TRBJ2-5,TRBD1,CSAQAQGVRQETQYF,TGCAGTGCTCAAGCACAGGGGGTACGCCAAGAGACCCAGTACTTC
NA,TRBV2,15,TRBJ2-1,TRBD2,CASSGIAGGVGEQFF,TGTGCCAGCAGTGGTATAGCGGGAGGAGTGGGTGAGCAGTTCTTC
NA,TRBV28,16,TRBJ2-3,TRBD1,CATRGGGQGTQDTQYF,TGTGCCACCAGAGGGGGTGGACAGGGAACTCAGGATACGCAGTACTTT
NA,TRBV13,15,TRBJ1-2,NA,CASSGGTPQNYGYTF,TGTGCCAGCAGCGGTGGGACTCCTCAGAACTATGGCTACACCTTC
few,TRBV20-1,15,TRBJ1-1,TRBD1,CSARDAGTGLQKAFF,TGCAGTGCTAGAGATGCCGGGACAGGTCTACAAAAAGCTTTCTTT
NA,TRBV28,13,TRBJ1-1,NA,CAISGGGGTEAFF,TGTGCCATCTCGGGTGGTGGGGGCACTGAAGCTTTCTTT
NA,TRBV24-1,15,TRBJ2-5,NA,CATGGIEAGQETQYF,TGTGCCACCGGCGGGATTGAGGCAGGACAAGAGACCCAGTACTTC
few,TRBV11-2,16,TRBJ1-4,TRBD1,CASSPNGRGRWEKLFF,TGTGCCAGCAGCCCTAACGGGAGGGGGCGCTGGGAAAAACTGTTTTTT
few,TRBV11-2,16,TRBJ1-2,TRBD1,CASSLVPGGAGYGYTF,TGTGCCAGCAGCTTAGTGCCAGGGGGCGCCGGATATGGCTACACCTTC
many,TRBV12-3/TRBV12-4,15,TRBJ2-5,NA,CASSLQAGIEETQYF,TGTGCCAGCAGTCTCCAGGCGGGAATTGAAGAGACCCAGTACTTC
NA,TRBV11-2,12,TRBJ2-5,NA,CATKYRQETQYF,TGTGCCACTAAGTACAGGCAAGAGACCCAGTACTTC
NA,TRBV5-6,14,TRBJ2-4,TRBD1,CASSWDRGQNIQYF,TGTGCCAGCAGCTGGGACAGGGGGCAGAACATTCAGTACTTC
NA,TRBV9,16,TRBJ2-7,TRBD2,CASSPGRASGRDEQYF,TGTGCCAGCAGCCCGGGGAGGGCTAGCGGGAGGGACGAGCAGTACTTC
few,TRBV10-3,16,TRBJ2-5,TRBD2,CAISLGTREFQETQYF,TGTGCCATCAGCCTCGGGACTAGAGAATTTCAAGAGACCCAGTACTTT
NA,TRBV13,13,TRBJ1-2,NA,CASSLFGESGYTF,TGTGCCAGCAGCTTATTCGGGGAGTCTGGCTACACCTTC
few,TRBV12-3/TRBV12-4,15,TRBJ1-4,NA,CASSLGGGVSEKLFF,TGTGCCAGCAGTTTAGGAGGCGGTGTGAGTGAAAAACTGTTTTTT
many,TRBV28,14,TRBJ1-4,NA,CASSLSAGNEKLFF,TGTGCCAGCAGTTTATCTGCGGGTAATGAAAAACTGTTTTTT
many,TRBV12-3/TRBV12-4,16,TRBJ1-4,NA,CASSRRGFGESEKLFF,TGTGCCAGCAGCCGGAGGGGGTTTGGGGAAAGTGAAAAACTGTTTTTT
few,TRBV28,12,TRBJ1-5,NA,CASRIGAGPQHF,TGTGCCAGCAGGATTGGAGCTGGGCCCCAGCATTTT
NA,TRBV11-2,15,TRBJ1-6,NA,CASTLQGTYNSPLHF,TGTGCCAGCACACTCCAGGGCACCTATAATTCACCCCTCCACTTT
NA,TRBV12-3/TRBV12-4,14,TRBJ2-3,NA,CASSLFGYTDTQYF,TGTGCCAGCAGTTTGTTTGGCTACACAGATACGCAGTATTTT
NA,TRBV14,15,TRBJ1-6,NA,CASSQHDGYNSPLHF,TGTGCCAGCAGCCAACACGACGGCTATAATTCACCCCTCCACTTT
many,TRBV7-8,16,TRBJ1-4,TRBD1,CASRPHDRGRDEKLFF,TGTGCCAGCAGACCACACGACAGGGGGCGCGATGAAAAACTGTTTTTT
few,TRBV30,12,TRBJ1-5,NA,CAWSGVDQPQHF,TGTGCCTGGAGTGGGGTTGATCAGCCCCAGCATTTT
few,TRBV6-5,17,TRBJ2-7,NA,CASSYLGRRGRAYEQYF,TGTGCCAGCAGTTACTTGGGAAGGCGCGGGCGAGCCTACGAGCAGTACTTC
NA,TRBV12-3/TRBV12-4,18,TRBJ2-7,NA,CASSSPRQGQGDAYEQYF,TGTGCCAGCAGTTCCCCCCGACAAGGACAAGGAGATGCCTACGAGCAGTACTTC
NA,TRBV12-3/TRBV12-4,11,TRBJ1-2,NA,CASSPSGGYTF,TGTGCCAGCAGCCCCTCTGGGGGCTACACCTTC
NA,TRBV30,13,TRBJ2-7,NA,CAWSVAAAYEQYF,TGTGCCTGGAGTGTGGCGGCTGCCTACGAGCAGTACTTC
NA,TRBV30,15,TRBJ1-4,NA,CAWSVPAGRGEKLFF,TGTGCCTGGAGTGTCCCCGCAGGGAGGGGGGAAAAACTGTTTTTT
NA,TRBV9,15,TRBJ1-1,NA,CASSVVLAGNTEAFF,TGTGCCAGCAGCGTAGTTCTCGCGGGGAACACTGAAGCTTTCTTT
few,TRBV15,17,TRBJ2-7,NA,CATSREGGSANSYEQYF,TGTGCCACCAGCAGAGAAGGTGGTAGCGCTAACTCCTACGAGCAGTACTTC
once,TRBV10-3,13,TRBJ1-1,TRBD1,CATEGQGNTEAFF,TGTGCCACCGAGGGACAGGGGAACACTGAAGCTTTCTTT
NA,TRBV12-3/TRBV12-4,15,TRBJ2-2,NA,CASSWDERNTGELFF,TGTGCCAGCAGTTGGGACGAAAGGAACACCGGGGAGCTGTTTTTT
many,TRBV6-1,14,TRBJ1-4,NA,CASTLTGPNEKLFF,TGTGCCAGCACCCTAACGGGACCTAATGAAAAACTGTTTTTT
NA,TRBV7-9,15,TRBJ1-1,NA,CASSLVGAPFTEAFF,TGTGCCAGCAGCTTAGTGGGGGCTCCGTTCACTGAAGCTTTCTTT
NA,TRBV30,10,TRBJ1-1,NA,CAYQGAEAFF,TGTGCCTACCAGGGAGCTGAAGCTTTCTTT
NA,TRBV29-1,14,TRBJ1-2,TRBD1,CSAQGQSRLDGYTF,TGCAGCGCCCAGGGACAGTCTCGGTTGGATGGCTACACCTTC
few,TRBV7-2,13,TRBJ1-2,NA,CASSNPINYGYTF,TGTGCCAGCAGTAACCCAATCAACTATGGCTACACCTTC
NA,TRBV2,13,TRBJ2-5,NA,CASRRESQETQYF,TGTGCCAGCAGACGGGAGAGCCAAGAGACCCAGTACTTC
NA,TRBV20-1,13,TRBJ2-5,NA,CSASASNQETQYF,TGCAGTGCTAGCGCAAGCAACCAAGAGACCCAGTACTTC